This T cell receptor beta chain comes out of a study of cytomegalovirus exposure and HLA in healthy donors. Notes on the study in general: Further analysis, carried out later, found HLA-associated TCR beta chains more clonally expanded than equally common other chains.

Comment on this clone: Antigen: not known.

Use of 60 Vbeta and 13 Jbeta primers characterized the PCR. Methods used by the authors: Later analysis identified tens of millions of unique TCR beta chains, about 11 million shared. Sequenced by immunoSEQ multiplex PCR; TCRdb stores in-frame clones only, minus some. V and J calls and clone size come straight from that table; D and trimming were deduced from the DNA. The listing contains about 48,000 clones. The CDR3 loop spans 14 amino acids. Germline-derived CDR1 and CDR2 are SGHRS and YFSETQ. V was trimmed by 2 bases and J by 2 bases, leaving 10 bases between them. The TCR was taken from a male donor in good health and CMV-seropositive. Sequencing was carried out using PBMCs. The V gene is TRBV5-1, the J gene TRBJ1-2; D is ambiguous. The CDR3 loop is CASSFESPNYGYTF. CDR3 in DNA: TGCGCCAGCAGCTTTGAGTCCCCGAACTATGGCTACACCTTC.